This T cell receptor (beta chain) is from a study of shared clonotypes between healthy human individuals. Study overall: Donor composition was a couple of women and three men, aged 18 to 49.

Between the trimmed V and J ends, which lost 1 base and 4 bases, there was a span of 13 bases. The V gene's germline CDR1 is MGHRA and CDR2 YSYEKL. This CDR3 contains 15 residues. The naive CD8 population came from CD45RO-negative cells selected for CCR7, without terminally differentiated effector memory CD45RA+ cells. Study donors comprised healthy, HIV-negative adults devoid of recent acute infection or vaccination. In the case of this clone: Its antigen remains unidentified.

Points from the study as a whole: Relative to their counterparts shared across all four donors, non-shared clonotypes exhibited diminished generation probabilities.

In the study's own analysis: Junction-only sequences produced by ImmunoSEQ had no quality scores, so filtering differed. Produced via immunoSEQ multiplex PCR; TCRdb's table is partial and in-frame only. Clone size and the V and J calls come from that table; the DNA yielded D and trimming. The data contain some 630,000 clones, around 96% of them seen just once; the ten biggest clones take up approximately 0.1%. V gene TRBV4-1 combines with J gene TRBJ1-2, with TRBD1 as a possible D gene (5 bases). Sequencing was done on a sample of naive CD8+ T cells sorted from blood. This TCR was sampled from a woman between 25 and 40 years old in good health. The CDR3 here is CASSQARGDAYGYTF. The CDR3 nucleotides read TGCGCCAGCAGCCAAGCCCGGGGCGATGCCTATGGCTACACCTTC.